The 4 T cell receptor beta chains in this list originate from one sample, sequenced in a study of control samples from healthy donors and cancer patients. Using immunoSEQ multiplex PCR, the repertoire was profiled, and TCRdb retains in-frame clones only, with some absent. The sample records 150,000 to 200,000 clones, roughly 94% being singletons. Sequencing was carried out using blood. Source of these receptors: a woman aged 40-49 years in good health.

This sequence joins TRBV6-5 and TRBJ1-2; no clear D. The germline V gene has CDR1 MNHEY and CDR2 SVGAGI. V lost 2 bases and J lost 0, with 4 bases in between. CDR3 length: 13 amino acids. CDR3 loop: CASSYRPNYGYTF. CDR3 DNA: TGTGCCAGCAGTTACAGGCCTAACTATGGCTACACCTTC.

The V and J genes are TRBV7-9 and TRBJ2-5; D is unclear. The CDR3 is 11 residues long. The V end lost 5 bases, the J end lost 2 bases, and 3 bases lay between the germline ends. CDR1 is SEHNR, CDR2 FQNEAQ, per germline (reference sequence). CDR3 sequence: CASSLQETQYF. The CDR3 DNA follows: TGTGCCAGCAGCCTACAAGAGACCCAGTACTTC.

This sequence joins TRBV5-1 and TRBJ1-1; TRBD1 matches at 7 bases. Germline trimming cut 3 bases from V and 1 base from J; bases unmatched to any gene: 12. The CDR3 runs to 17 residues. The germline V gene has CDR1 SGHRS and CDR2 YFSETQ. The CDR3 sequence is CASSSDRERASNTEAFF. CDR3 nucleotides: TGCGCCAGCAGCTCTGACAGGGAACGGGCTTCGAACACTGAAGCTTTCTTT.

The V call is TRBV12-5, the J call TRBJ1-1, with D uncertain. Trimming cost V 5 bases and J 11 bases, with 15 bases left between them. This CDR3 has 12 residues. CDR1 is LGHNT, CDR2 FRNRAP, per germline. CDR3 amino acids: CASGRGDVYAFF. The CDR3 DNA is TGTGCTAGTGGTCGTGGGGATGTCTATGCTTTCTTT.